Listed below are T cell receptor beta chains from one sample, sequenced in a study of shared clonotypes between healthy human individuals. Produced via immunoSEQ multiplex PCR; TCRdb's table is partial and in-frame only. The sample has approximately 940,000 clones, approximately 80% seen once. Sequenced sample: memory CD4+ T cells sorted from blood. These receptors originate from a man between 18 and 29 years old in good health. Each CDR3 is given with its conserved first and last residue. Each record gives: J gene, V gene, D gene, clone size, CDR3 protein. A D gene is named only where the DNA matches it firmly. Part of the rows lack a size; the others show once, few, many or a class for expanded clones.

TRBJ2-1,TRBV2,TRBD2,-,CASRRTSGSSYNEQFF
TRBJ1-3,TRBV5-1,-,-,CASSLGQFGNTIYF
TRBJ2-2,TRBV19,-,-,CASCPPAFPGELFF
TRBJ2-1,TRBV7-6,TRBD2,-,CASSLSGVGNEQFF
TRBJ1-2,TRBV20-1,-,-,CSARENYGYTF
TRBJ2-2,TRBV5-1,-,-,CASSLEPLLPNTGELFF
TRBJ2-3,TRBV9,-,few,CASSVGLVGTDTQYF
TRBJ1-1,TRBV18,-,once,CASSQRDRTEAFF
TRBJ2-3,TRBV5-1,-,-,CASSRDRLTDTQYF
TRBJ2-6,TRBV7-9,-,-,CASSLQGEDSGANVLTF
TRBJ1-6,TRBV6-1,TRBD1,-,CASSVGQGANSPLHF
TRBJ2-7,TRBV28,-,-,CASSLVGNTYEQYF
TRBJ2-3,TRBV14,-,-,CASSLQGRGTQYF
TRBJ2-5,TRBV14,TRBD2,-,CASSQLDGLAGGVETQYF
TRBJ2-6,TRBV7-2,-,-,CASSFMGSGANVLTF
TRBJ2-1,TRBV6-5,TRBD2,once,CASSYDGTRSEQFF
TRBJ2-2,TRBV28,-,once,CASTGNTGELFF
TRBJ2-7,TRBV7-2,-,-,CASSSNYEQYF
TRBJ2-3,TRBV4-1,TRBD2,-,CASSQEERGLYTQYF
TRBJ1-1,TRBV5-1,-,-,CASSLEAGDMGAFF
TRBJ2-5,TRBV28,TRBD2,-,CASAGGALETQYF
TRBJ1-1,TRBV6-5,-,-,CASSYSAAANTEAFF
TRBJ1-4,TRBV2,-,-,CASSAGPTNEKLFF
TRBJ1-1,TRBV9,-,once,CASSVVEWGEAFF
TRBJ2-1,TRBV13,TRBD1,-,CASSTRTGGPNEQFF
TRBJ1-2,TRBV28,-,-,CASSPRYGYTF
TRBJ2-7,TRBV6-1,-,-,CAAGGSGKGTYEQYF
TRBJ2-5,TRBV5-1,TRBD2,-,CASRNSGGLETQYF
TRBJ1-2,TRBV27,TRBD1,many,CASSQGAEGQSYYGYTF
TRBJ1-3,TRBV4-1,-,once,CASSQEPGRSVGNTIYF
TRBJ1-2,TRBV6-1,-,-,CASSARLYGYTF
TRBJ1-4,TRBV5-6,-,-,CASSFWQFNEKLFF
TRBJ1-3,TRBV30,TRBD1,-,CAWNLGQPNSGNTIYF
TRBJ2-7,TRBV18,TRBD2,-,CASSRTGGSYEQYF
TRBJ2-7,TRBV5-4,TRBD2,-,CASSSPGTRSYEQYF
TRBJ1-1,TRBV14,TRBD1,-,CASSQFQGAGTEAFF
TRBJ2-7,TRBV6-5,-,-,CASSYSKDSSYEQYF
TRBJ2-7,TRBV6-5,-,-,CASSYSRGGSYEQYF
TRBJ1-2,TRBV25-1,TRBD1,-,CASGQEHYGYTF
TRBJ2-7,TRBV5-6,TRBD1,-,CASSWGQVGEQYF
TRBJ2-3,TRBV2,-,-,CASSEKRRTDTQYF
TRBJ2-3,TRBV5-4,TRBD2,-,CASSLAAGGPISTDTQYF